These T cell receptor beta chains were read from a single sample in a study of CD8+ T cells in alopecia areata. The assay was immunoSEQ multiplex PCR, and TCRdb's table has in-frame clones only and misses some. The repertoire consists of approximately 170,000 clones, with roughly three fifths occurring once and the leading ten covering 0.69%. This material consisted of CD4+ T cells sorted from blood, taken at week 4, from a patient treated with tofacitinib. The source is a human donor with alopecia areata. The CDR3 runs from the conserved cysteine through the conserved F or W. A D gene is named only where the DNA matches it firmly. Where a row states a size, it is once, few, many or the class of an expanded clone; other rows omit it.

>TRBV10-3|TRBD1|.|13|TRBJ1-2
CAISGDRGHGYTF
TGTGCCATCAGTGGGGACAGGGGGCACGGCTACACCTTC
>TRBV29-1|TRBD1|few|14|TRBJ2-7
CSVRQGANSYEQYF
TGCAGCGTTCGACAGGGGGCAAACTCCTACGAGCAGTACTTC
>TRBV30|.|.|12|TRBJ1-1
CAWNERGRLAFF
TGTGCCTGGAATGAGCGGGGTAGATTGGCTTTCTTT
>TRBV29-1|.|.|13|TRBJ1-2
CSVGQTALYGYTF
TGCAGCGTTGGCCAGACAGCCCTCTATGGCTACACCTTC
>TRBV11-1|TRBD2|once|17|TRBJ2-1
CASSKGLAGGFYNEQFF
TGTGCCAGCAGCAAAGGACTAGCGGGAGGGTTCTACAATGAGCAGTTCTTC
>TRBV7-9|.|.|14|TRBJ1-5
CASSAGQTNQPQHF
TGTGCCAGCAGCGCGGGACAAACCAATCAGCCCCAGCATTTT
>TRBV23-1|.|.|15|TRBJ2-1
CASSQSPPGEVSKFF
TGCGCCAGCAGTCAAAGCCCCCCCGGGGAAGTTTCTAAGTTCTTC
>TRBV5-4|TRBD2|.|14|TRBJ2-5
CASRAAGGRETQYF
TGTGCCAGCAGGGCAGCGGGAGGCAGAGAGACCCAGTACTTC
>TRBV2|TRBD1|.|14|TRBJ1-5
CASSGTGGNQPQHF
TGTGCCAGCAGTGGAACAGGGGGCAATCAGCCCCAGCATTTT
>TRBV30|.|.|15|TRBJ2-4
CAWSVRFGGLNIQYF
TGTGCCTGGAGTGTACGGTTCGGGGGGCTAAACATTCAGTACTTC
>TRBV7-2|TRBD1|.|14|TRBJ2-4
CASSPGTGKNIQYF
TGTGCCAGCAGCCCTGGGACAGGGAAAAACATTCAGTACTTC
>TRBV4-3|.|.|13|TRBJ1-1
CASSQVFNTEAFF
TGCGCCAGCAGCCAAGTCTTTAACACTGAAGCTTTCTTT
>TRBV29-1|TRBD1|.|12|TRBJ2-1
CSVARGWNEQFF
TGCAGCGTTGCCAGGGGGTGGAATGAGCAGTTCTTC
>TRBV11-2|.|.|13|TRBJ2-7
CASSLPEAYEQYF
TGTGCCAGCAGCTTACCAGAGGCCTACGAGCAGTACTTC
>TRBV30|TRBD2|.|15|TRBJ2-5
CAWTRGGSGQETQYF
TGTGCCTGGACTCGGGGCGGGAGCGGCCAAGAGACCCAGTACTTC
>TRBV4-2|.|.|11|TRBJ2-7
CASSLRGEQYF
TGTGCCAGCAGCCTTAGGGGCGAGCAGTACTTC
>TRBV5-1|.|.|14|TRBJ2-1
CASSLVGSYNEQFF
TGCGCCAGCAGCTTGGTTGGCTCCTACAATGAGCAGTTCTTC
>TRBV5-1|.|.|16|TRBJ2-4
CASSRGAGEGGNIQYF
TGCGCCAGCAGCCGAGGGGCAGGCGAGGGGGGAAACATTCAGTACTTC
>TRBV29-1|TRBD1|.|13|TRBJ1-2
CSVDRGGNYGYTF
TGCAGCGTCGACAGGGGGGGAAACTATGGCTACACCTTC
>TRBV15|.|once|15|TRBJ2-3
CATRTGGLRTDTQYF
TGTGCCACCCGGACGGGCGGGCTGCGCACAGATACGCAGTATTTT
>TRBV30|.|few|15|TRBJ2-5
CAWSARRVGLGTQYF
TGTGCCTGGAGCGCCCGTCGTGTGGGGTTAGGGACCCAGTACTTC
>TRBV4-1|.|.|14|TRBJ2-3
CASSQVGGAGTQYF
TGCGCCAGCAGCCAAGTAGGGGGGGCAGGTACGCAGTATTTT
>TRBV30|.|.|11|TRBJ1-5
CAWSGRGPQHF
TGTGCCTGGAGCGGGAGAGGGCCCCAGCATTTT
>TRBV28|TRBD1|.|14|TRBJ1-5
CASKGQGGNQPQHF
TGTGCCAGCAAAGGACAGGGAGGCAATCAGCCCCAGCATTTT
>TRBV29-1|TRBD2|.|13|TRBJ2-3
CSVVPAGADTQYF
TGCAGCGTTGTCCCAGCGGGAGCAGATACGCAGTATTTT
>TRBV7-7|.|few|15|TRBJ2-2
CASSRSGSNTGELFF
TGTGCCAGCAGCCGGAGCGGATCGAACACCGGGGAGCTGTTTTTT
>TRBV5-4|TRBD2|.|11|TRBJ2-3
CASGTRDTQYF
TGTGCCAGTGGGACTAGGGATACGCAGTATTTT
>TRBV5-5|.|.|15|TRBJ1-5
CASSRRGQINQPQHF
TGTGCCAGCAGCCGTAGAGGACAGATTAATCAGCCCCAGCATTTT
>TRBV27|.|.|12|TRBJ1-2
CASRGRLYGYTF
TGTGCCAGCCGGGGCAGACTCTATGGCTACACCTTC
>TRBV30|.|.|20|TRBJ2-3
CAWELIRGVVEGPLRRAQYF
TGTGCCTGGGAATTAATTAGAGGAGTCGTAGAGGGGCCGCTCAGAAGAGCGCAGTATTTT
>TRBV29-1|.|.|12|TRBJ1-1
CSASTANTEAFF
TGCAGCGCATCAACAGCGAACACTGAAGCTTTCTTT
>TRBV29-1|.|few|11|TRBJ1-1
CSVPRNTEAFF
TGCAGCGTTCCGAGGAACACTGAAGCTTTCTTT
>TRBV7-2|.|.|15|TRBJ2-1
CASSLDRRAYNEQFF
TGTGCCAGCAGCTTAGACCGAAGAGCCTACAATGAGCAGTTCTTC
>TRBV7-2|.|.|14|TRBJ2-3
CASSWSRSTDTQYF
TGTGCCAGCAGCTGGAGCAGGAGCACAGATACGCAGTATTTT
>TRBV2|.|.|14|TRBJ2-6
CASPRESGANVLTF
TGTGCCAGCCCACGGGAAAGCGGTGCCAACGTCCTGACTTTC
>TRBV6-5|.|.|14|TRBJ1-2
CASSEVRRDGGYTF
TGTGCCAGCAGTGAAGTCCGCAGGGATGGCGGCTACACCTTC
>TRBV20-1|.|.|11|TRBJ2-7
CSARSGGEQYF
TGCAGTGCTCGGTCTGGGGGCGAGCAGTACTTC
>TRBV19|.|.|14|TRBJ2-6
CASMDGSGANVLTF
TGTGCCAGTATGGACGGCTCTGGGGCCAACGTCCTGACTTTC
>TRBV14|TRBD1|.|16|TRBJ1-2
CASSQGTGSPFRGYTF
TGTGCCAGCAGCCAAGGGACAGGGTCTCCTTTTCGTGGCTACACCTTC
>TRBV5-1|.|.|15|TRBJ2-3
CASSLTGTSTDTQYF
TGCGCCAGCAGCTTGACAGGAACTAGCACAGATACGCAGTATTTT
>TRBV30|TRBD1|.|15|TRBJ2-5
CAWSVADRVQETQYF
TGTGCCTGGAGTGTCGCGGACAGGGTCCAAGAGACCCAGTACTTC
>TRBV29-1|TRBD1|.|14|TRBJ2-2
CSVHSDRSTGELFF
TGCAGCGTCCACTCGGACAGGTCCACCGGGGAGCTGTTTTTT
>TRBV4-3|.|.|15|TRBJ2-3
CASSQAGGITDTQYF
TGCGCCAGCAGCCAAGCTGGCGGAATCACAGATACGCAGTATTTT
>TRBV7-2|TRBD1|.|16|TRBJ1-5
CASSPHRDRVVQPQHF
TGTGCCAGCAGCCCCCACCGGGACAGGGTTGTTCAGCCCCAGCATTTT
>TRBV18|TRBD1|few|13|TRBJ1-1
CASSVGQGAGAFF
TGTGCCAGCTCAGTAGGACAGGGGGCGGGAGCTTTCTTT
>TRBV6-6|TRBD1|.|15|TRBJ2-7
CASSPGRDSTYEQYF
TGTGCCAGCAGCCCGGGCCGGGACAGCACCTACGAGCAGTACTTC
>TRBV19|.|.|15|TRBJ1-2
CASSISSSRTEPYTF
TGTGCCAGTAGTATTTCCTCGAGCCGGACAGAGCCCTACACCTTC
>TRBV9|TRBD1|.|16|TRBJ2-3
CASSRGDRVSADTQYF
TGTGCCAGCAGCCGGGGGGACAGGGTTAGCGCAGATACGCAGTATTTT
>TRBV30|.|.|12|TRBJ2-7
CAWKRGTYEQYF
TGTGCCTGGAAGAGAGGGACCTACGAGCAGTACTTC
>TRBV18|.|.|15|TRBJ2-6
CASSPENSGANVLTF
TGTGCCAGCTCACCCGAAAACTCTGGGGCCAACGTCCTGACTTTC
>TRBV7-3|.|.|13|TRBJ2-7
CASSLSEFYEQYF
TGTGCCAGCAGCTTGTCAGAATTCTACGAGCAGTACTTC
>TRBV5-1|.|.|17|TRBJ2-1
CASSLRTQGRAYNEQFF
TGCGCCAGCAGTCTTCGAACTCAGGGGAGAGCCTACAATGAGCAGTTCTTC
>TRBV30|TRBD2|.|15|TRBJ2-2
CAWRQRGGNTGELFF
TGTGCCTGGAGACAGCGGGGGGGAAACACCGGGGAGCTGTTTTTT